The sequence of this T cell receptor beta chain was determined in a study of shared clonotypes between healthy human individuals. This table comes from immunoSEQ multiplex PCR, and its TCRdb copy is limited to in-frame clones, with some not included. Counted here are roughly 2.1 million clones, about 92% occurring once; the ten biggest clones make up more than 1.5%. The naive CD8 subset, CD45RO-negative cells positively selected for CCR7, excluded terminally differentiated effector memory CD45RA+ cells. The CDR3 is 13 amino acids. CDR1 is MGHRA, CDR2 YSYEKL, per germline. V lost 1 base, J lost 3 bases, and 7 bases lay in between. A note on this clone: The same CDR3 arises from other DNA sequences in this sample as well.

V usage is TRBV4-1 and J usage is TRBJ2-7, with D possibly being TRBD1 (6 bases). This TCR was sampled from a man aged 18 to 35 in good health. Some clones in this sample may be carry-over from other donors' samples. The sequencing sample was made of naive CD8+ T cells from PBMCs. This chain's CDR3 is CASSQVQGYEQYF. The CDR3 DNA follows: TGCGCCAGCAGCCAAGTACAGGGCTACGAGCAGTACTTC.